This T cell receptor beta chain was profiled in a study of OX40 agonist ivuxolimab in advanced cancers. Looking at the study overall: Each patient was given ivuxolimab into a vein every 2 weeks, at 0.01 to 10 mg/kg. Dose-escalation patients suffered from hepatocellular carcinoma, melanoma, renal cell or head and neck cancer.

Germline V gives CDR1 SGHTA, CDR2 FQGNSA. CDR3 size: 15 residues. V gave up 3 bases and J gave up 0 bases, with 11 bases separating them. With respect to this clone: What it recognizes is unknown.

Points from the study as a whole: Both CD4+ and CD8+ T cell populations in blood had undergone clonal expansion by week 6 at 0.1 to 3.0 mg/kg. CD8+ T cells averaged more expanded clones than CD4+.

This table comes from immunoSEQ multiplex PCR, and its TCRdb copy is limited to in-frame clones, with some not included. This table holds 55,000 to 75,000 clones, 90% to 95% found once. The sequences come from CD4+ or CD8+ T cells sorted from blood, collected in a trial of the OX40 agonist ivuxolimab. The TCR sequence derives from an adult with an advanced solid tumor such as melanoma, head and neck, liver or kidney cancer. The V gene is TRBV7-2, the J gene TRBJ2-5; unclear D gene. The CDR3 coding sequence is TGTGCCAGCAGCTTGCCCGAACAGTACCAAGAGACCCAGTACTTC. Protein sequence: CASSLPEQYQETQYF.